Listed below are T cell receptor beta chains from one sample, sequenced in a study of cytomegalovirus exposure and HLA in healthy donors. Repertoires were generated with immunoSEQ multiplex PCR, while TCRdb's copy carries only in-frame clones and drops some. Among 150,000 to 200,000 clones listed, about nine tenths were seen once. The sequencing input was PBMCs. The origin of the receptors is a boy between 2 and 10 years old in good health and CMV-seronegative. CDR3s include the opening cysteine and the closing phenylalanine or tryptophan. The order of the fields is clone size, J gene, V gene, D gene, CDR3 DNA, CDR3 protein. The D gene is left open where the match is weak. A row's size may be missing; if present it is once, few, many or a size class.

. | TRBJ2-1 | TRBV25-1 | . | TGTGCCAGCAGTGTGGCCAATGAGCAGTTCTTC | CASSVANEQFF
. | TRBJ2-7 | TRBV28 | . | TGTGCCAGCAGCCCGCCGGGGGACCAAAGCTACGAGCAGTACTTC | CASSPPGDQSYEQYF
. | TRBJ2-5 | TRBV19 | TRBD1 | TGTGCCAGTAGAGGGGGCCAGGCCGAGACCCAGTACTTC | CASRGGQAETQYF
few | TRBJ2-2 | TRBV18 | TRBD1 | TGTGCCAGCTCCCCCACCCAGGGGGCCGGGGAGCTGTTTTTT | CASSPTQGAGELFF
. | TRBJ2-1 | TRBV28 | . | TGTGCCAGCAGCTCACAGGTAGTGGACTACAATGAGCAGTTCTTC | CASSSQVVDYNEQFF
. | TRBJ2-5 | TRBV5-1 | . | TGCGCCAGCAGCCCCCTCGAGGGTCGGGAGACCCAGTACTTC | CASSPLEGRETQYF
. | TRBJ1-5 | TRBV28 | . | TGTGCCAGCTGGGACAATTATAGCAATCAGCCCCAGCATTTT | CASWDNYSNQPQHF
. | TRBJ1-2 | TRBV7-8 | . | TGTGCCAGCAGCAAGGACAGTTTTAACTATGGCTACACCTTC | CASSKDSFNYGYTF
. | TRBJ2-3 | TRBV11-2 | . | TGTGCCAGCAGCTGGCTGCGGTCTCCCACAGATACGCAGTATTTT | CASSWLRSPTDTQYF
. | TRBJ2-1 | TRBV27 | TRBD2 | TGTGCCAGCAGTTTAGGGGCCCTTAGCGGGGGGGCCTGGAATGAGCAGTTCTTC | CASSLGALSGGAWNEQFF
. | TRBJ2-1 | TRBV5-1 | TRBD1 | TGCGCCAGCAGCTACCCCGGGACAGGGGCCCCCAATGAGCAGTTCTTC | CASSYPGTGAPNEQFF
. | TRBJ1-1 | TRBV29-1 | TRBD1 | TGCAGCGTTGAGGGGACAGGGGGCACTGAAGCTTTCTTT | CSVEGTGGTEAFF
. | TRBJ2-5 | TRBV7-9 | . | TGTGCCAGCAGCAAGACACCCCCGTGGGAGACCCAGTACTTC | CASSKTPPWETQYF
. | TRBJ2-7 | TRBV30 | . | TGTGCCGGCAACGCAGGTTACTCCTACGAGCAGTACTTC | CAGNAGYSYEQYF
. | TRBJ1-2 | TRBV2 | . | TGTGCCAGCAGGGGCGGGGGTTGGGTTAAGGGTGGCTACACCTTC | CASRGGGWVKGGYTF
. | TRBJ1-1 | TRBV6-1 | . | TGTGCCAGCAGTGAAATTTTATTTTGGTCCCAGGGTTTGGTCGGGTTGAACACTGAAGCTTTCTTT | CASSEILFWSQGLVGLNTEAFF
. | TRBJ2-4 | TRBV9 | . | TGTGCCAGCAGCCCCTACATTTCTCGGGACAAAAACATTCAGTACTTC | CASSPYISRDKNIQYF
. | TRBJ1-2 | TRBV5-1 | . | TGCGCCAGCAGCTTGGGTGCCCGACTGGGTGCATATGGCTACACCTTC | CASSLGARLGAYGYTF
. | TRBJ2-5 | TRBV6-1 | TRBD2 | TGTGCCAGCAGTGAAGCCGGGGGAGCGGGGGGCTATCCTTACCAAGAGACCCAGTACTTC | CASSEAGGAGGYPYQETQYF
. | TRBJ1-1 | TRBV18 | TRBD1 | TGTGCCAGCTCACCCCTTCCCGGGCAGGGGGCGCGGGACACTGAAGCTTTCTTT | CASSPLPGQGARDTEAFF
. | TRBJ1-1 | TRBV7-2 | TRBD1 | TGTGCCAGCAGCCCTAGACAGGGAATAGGTGAAGCTTTCTTT | CASSPRQGIGEAFF
. | TRBJ1-6 | TRBV5-6 | . | TGTGCCAGCAGCTTGGGACAGCAAATGAATAATTCACCCCTCCACTTT | CASSLGQQMNNSPLHF
. | TRBJ2-5 | TRBV7-7 | TRBD1 | TGTGCCAGCAGCTGGGACAGGGAGCAAGAGACCCAGTACTTC | CASSWDREQETQYF
. | TRBJ2-3 | TRBV5-1 | . | TGCGCCAGCAGCTTGAAGGGGGAGGGGACAGATACGCAGTATTTT | CASSLKGEGTDTQYF
. | TRBJ1-6 | TRBV21-1 | . | TGTGCCAGCAGCTCTAGAGGGGGACAGGGTAATTCACCCCTCCACTTT | CASSSRGGQGNSPLHF
. | TRBJ2-5 | TRBV11-2 | . | TGTGCCAGCAGCTTAGCCCCAGGGTTGCCCGCCGAGACCCAGTACTTC | CASSLAPGLPAETQYF
. | TRBJ2-5 | TRBV6-5 | . | TGTGCCAGCAGTTACTCGCCAGGGGGGGAGACCCAGTACTTC | CASSYSPGGETQYF
. | TRBJ1-1 | TRBV5-1 | . | TGCGCCAGCAGCTTGGCTGAGGGAGGGAACACTGAAGCTTTCTTT | CASSLAEGGNTEAFF
few | TRBJ2-7 | TRBV4-1 | TRBD2 | TGCGCCAGCAGCCAAGAGCTAGCGGAGGCCGGAGCCTACGAGCAGTACTTC | CASSQELAEAGAYEQYF
. | TRBJ2-7 | TRBV6-1 | . | TGTGCCAGCACGGCGCTCCTTCCCGGGGAGCAGTACTTC | CASTALLPGEQYF
. | TRBJ1-6 | TRBV5-1 | TRBD1 | TGCGCCAGCAGCTTGCCAGGGGGGACGAATTCACCCCTCCACTTT | CASSLPGGTNSPLHF
. | TRBJ1-6 | TRBV5-5 | . | TGTGCCAGCAGCTTTATGGGGCAGGGAAAAGTTTCCTATAATTCACCCCTCCACTTT | CASSFMGQGKVSYNSPLHF
. | TRBJ2-7 | TRBV7-8 | TRBD2 | TGTGCCAGCAGCTCACTAGCGGGGGAGGTTGAGCAGTACTTC | CASSSLAGEVEQYF
. | TRBJ2-7 | TRBV18 | . | TGTGCCAGCTCACGGCGTAGGAGCTCCTACGAGCAGTACTTC | CASSRRRSSYEQYF